A single sample gave rise to the 5 T cell receptor beta chains below, sequenced in a study of T-cell reconstitution after alpha-beta-depleted transplantation in children. A TCRbeta library incorporating unique molecular identifiers was prepared. TCRdb re-called the PCR reads with MiXCR, one entry per CDR3 protein. This table has a few hundred thousand distinct CDR3 sequences, approximately 10% appearing once. The sequencing here drew on PBMCs from the stem cell graft donor, taken from the stem cell graft. The receptor source for this set is a human donor who donated a stem cell graft to a child with acute lymphoblastic leukemia.

The table lists this clonotype with many counts. The chain uses TRBV7-8 and TRBJ2-1; the D gene could be TRBD1 or TRBD2 (5 bases each). Trimming stripped 3 bases from V and 7 bases from J, with 22 bases between. The CDR3 spans 17 residues. The V gene's germline CDR1 is SGHVS and CDR2 FQNEAQ. The CDR3 region is CASSFGDVTWGWNEQFF. For the CDR3, the DNA is TGTGCCAGCAGCTTTGGAGATGTGACTTGGGGGTGGAATGAGCAGTTCTTC.

This chain connects TRBV6-2 or TRBV6-3 to TRBJ2-1; 14 nucleotides align to TRBD2. The J segment lost 6 bases and the V segment lost 0 bases, leaving 22 bases of the junction unmatched. The CDR3 spans 23 residues. Looked up from germline, CDR1 is MNHEY and CDR2 is SVGEGT. The CDR3 region is CASSYSPRLAGTSGGPASNEQFF. The CDR3 coding sequence is TGTGCCAGCAGTTACTCCCCTAGATTGGCCGGGACTAGCGGGGGACCGGCGAGCAATGAGCAGTTCTTC.

The V call is TRBV4-3, the J call TRBJ2-3, with 13 bases identical to TRBD2. CDR1 and CDR2 (germline): LGHNA, YSLEER. The CDR3 is made up of 17 amino acids. The ends lost 3 bases at V and 6 bases at J; junction bases unmatched: 9. The CDR3 DNA follows: TGCGCCAGCAGCCAGGGGACTAGCGGGAACCCCCGGGATACGCAGTATTTT. Its translation is CASSQGTSGNPRDTQYF.

This clonotype was picked up a small number of times. This rearrangement joins TRBV28 to TRBJ1-2; tentatively, D is TRBD1 (5 bases). Germline V lookup: CDR1 MDHEN, CDR2 SYDVKM. V lost 2 bases and J lost 1, with 11 bases in between. The CDR3 covers 15 residues. CDR3: CASSLRRALNYGYTF. Here the CDR3 DNA reads TGTGCCAGCAGTTTACGCAGGGCCCTTAACTATGGCTACACCTTC.

A few counts support this clonotype. J is TRBJ2-2 and V is TRBV24-1; 10 nucleotides line up with TRBD1. The CDR3 is 13 residues long. CDR1 and CDR2 from the germline V gene are KGHDR and SFDVKD. V shed 11 bases and J 6 bases; nucleotides not matched to a gene: 5. CDR3 in amino acids: CASGTGVAGELFF. CDR3 DNA sequence: TGTGCCAGCGGGACAGGGGTCGCCGGGGAGCTGTTTTTT.